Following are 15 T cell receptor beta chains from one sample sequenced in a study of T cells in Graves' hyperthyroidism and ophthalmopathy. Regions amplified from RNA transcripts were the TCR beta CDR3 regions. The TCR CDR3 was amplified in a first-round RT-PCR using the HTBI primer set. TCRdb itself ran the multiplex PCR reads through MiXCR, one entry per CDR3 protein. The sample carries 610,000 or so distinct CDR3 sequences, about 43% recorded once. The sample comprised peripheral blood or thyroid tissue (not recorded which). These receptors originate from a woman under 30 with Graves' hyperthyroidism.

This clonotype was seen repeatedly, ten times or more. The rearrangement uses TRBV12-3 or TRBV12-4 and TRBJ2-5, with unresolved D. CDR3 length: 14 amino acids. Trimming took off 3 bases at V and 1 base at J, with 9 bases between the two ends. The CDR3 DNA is TGTGCCAGCAGTTTTCTGATAGCCCAAGAGACCCAGTACTTC. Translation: CASSFLIAQETQYF.

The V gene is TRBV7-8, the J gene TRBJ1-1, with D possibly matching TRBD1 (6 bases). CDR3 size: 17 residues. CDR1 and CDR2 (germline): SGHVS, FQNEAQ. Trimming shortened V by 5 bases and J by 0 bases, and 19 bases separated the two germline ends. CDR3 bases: TGTGCCAGCAGCCCTTCTGGGGGCCGGACCCTGAACACTGAAGCTTTCTTT. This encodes CASSPSGGRTLNTEAFF.

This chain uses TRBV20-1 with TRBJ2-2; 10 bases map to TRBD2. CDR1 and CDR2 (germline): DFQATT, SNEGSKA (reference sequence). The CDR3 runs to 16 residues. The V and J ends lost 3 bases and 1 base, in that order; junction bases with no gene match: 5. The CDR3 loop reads CSASELAGLNTGELFF. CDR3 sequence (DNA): TGCAGTGCTAGCGAACTAGCGGGATTGAACACCGGGGAGCTGTTTTTT.

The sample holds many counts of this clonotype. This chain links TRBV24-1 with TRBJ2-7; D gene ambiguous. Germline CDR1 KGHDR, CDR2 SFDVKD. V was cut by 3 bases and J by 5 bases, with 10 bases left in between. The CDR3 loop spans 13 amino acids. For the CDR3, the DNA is TGTGCCACCAGTGATCCCGAGTTGAACGAGCAGTACTTC. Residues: CATSDPELNEQYF.

The CDR3 sequence is CARDRPGTYEQYF. The CDR3 DNA is TGTGCCAGAGATCGCCCAGGCACCTACGAGCAGTACTTC. The V and J genes are TRBV7-3 and TRBJ2-7; D uncertain. Germline V gives CDR1 SGHTA, CDR2 FQGTGA. The V end lost 9 bases, the J end lost 2 bases, and 14 bases lay between the germline ends. The CDR3 is 13 residues long.

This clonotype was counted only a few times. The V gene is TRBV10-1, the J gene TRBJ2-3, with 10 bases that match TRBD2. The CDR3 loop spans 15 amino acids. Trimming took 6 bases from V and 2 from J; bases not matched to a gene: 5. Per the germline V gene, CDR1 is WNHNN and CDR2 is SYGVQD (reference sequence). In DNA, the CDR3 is TGCGCCAGCAGACCCGGACTAGCGGACACAGATACGCAGTATTTT. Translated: CASRPGLADTDTQYF.

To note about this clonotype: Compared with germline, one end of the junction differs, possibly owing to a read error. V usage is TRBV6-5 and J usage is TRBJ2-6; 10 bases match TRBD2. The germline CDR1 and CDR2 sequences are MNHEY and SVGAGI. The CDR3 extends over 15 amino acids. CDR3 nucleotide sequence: TGTGCCAGCAGTTTAGGAGCGGGAGGGGACAACGTCCTGACTTTC. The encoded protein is CASSLGAGGDNVLTF.

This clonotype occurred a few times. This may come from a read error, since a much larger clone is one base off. Here the CDR3 DNA reads TGTGCCAGCAGTGTCCAGTACGAGCAGTACTTC. It translates to CASSVQYEQYF. The chain uses TRBV2 and TRBJ2-7; no reliable D call. Germline V gene data show CDR1 as SNHLY and CDR2 as FYNNEI. V gave up 4 bases and J gave up 4 bases, with 5 bases separating them. The CDR3 consists of 11 residues.

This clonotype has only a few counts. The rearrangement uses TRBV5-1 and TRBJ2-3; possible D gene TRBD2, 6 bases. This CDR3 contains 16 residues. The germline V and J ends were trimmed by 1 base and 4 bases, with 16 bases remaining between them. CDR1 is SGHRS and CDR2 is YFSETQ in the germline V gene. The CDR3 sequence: CASSLRAGQSSDTQYF. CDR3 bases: TGCGCCAGCAGCTTGAGAGCGGGCCAATCTTCAGATACGCAGTATTTT.

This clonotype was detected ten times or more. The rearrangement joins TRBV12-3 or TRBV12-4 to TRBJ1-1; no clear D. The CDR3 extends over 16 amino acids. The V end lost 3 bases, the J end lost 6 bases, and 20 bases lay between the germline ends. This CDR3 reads CASSLRREFRIPEAFF. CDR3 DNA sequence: TGTGCCAGCAGTTTGAGGAGGGAGTTTCGTATCCCTGAAGCTTTCTTT.

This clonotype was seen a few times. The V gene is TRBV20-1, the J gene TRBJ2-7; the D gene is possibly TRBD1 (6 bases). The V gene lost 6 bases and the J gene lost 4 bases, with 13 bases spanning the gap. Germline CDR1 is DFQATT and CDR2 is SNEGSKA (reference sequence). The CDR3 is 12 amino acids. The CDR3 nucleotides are TGCAGTGCCATACCACAGGGTTACGAGCAGTACTTC. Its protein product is CSAIPQGYEQYF.

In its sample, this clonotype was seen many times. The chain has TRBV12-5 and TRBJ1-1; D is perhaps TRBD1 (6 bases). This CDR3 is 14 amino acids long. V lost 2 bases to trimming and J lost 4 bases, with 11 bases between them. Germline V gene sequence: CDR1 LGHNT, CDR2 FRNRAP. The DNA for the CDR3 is TGTGCTAGTGGTTTGACAGGGAGCGTCACTGAAGCTTTCTTT. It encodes CASGLTGSVTEAFF.

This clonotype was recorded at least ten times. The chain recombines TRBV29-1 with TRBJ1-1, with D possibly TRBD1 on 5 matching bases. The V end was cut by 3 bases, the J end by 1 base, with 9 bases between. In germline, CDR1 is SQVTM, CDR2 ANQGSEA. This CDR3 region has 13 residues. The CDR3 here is CSVEDIENTEAFF. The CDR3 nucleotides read TGCAGCGTTGAGGACATAGAGAACACTGAAGCTTTCTTT.

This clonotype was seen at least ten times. CDR3 nucleotides: TGTGCCAGCAGAAGGCAGGGGCTTTCTGGGGCCAACGTCCTGACTTTC. Translated, it gives CASRRQGLSGANVLTF. The V call is TRBV12-3 or TRBV12-4, the J call TRBJ2-6, with D perhaps matching TRBD1 (6 bases). CDR3 length: 16 residues. Trimming shortened V by 6 bases and J by 1 base, and 13 bases separated the two germline ends.

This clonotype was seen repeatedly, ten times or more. CDR3 coding DNA: TGTGCCAGCAGGGCCCGGGACACAAGGCCCCAAGAGACCCAGTACTTC. Encoded protein: CASRARDTRPQETQYF. The J gene is TRBJ2-5, the V gene TRBV6-6; D perhaps matches TRBD1 (6 bases). Germline V lookup: CDR1 MNHNY, CDR2 SVGAGI (reference sequence). V dropped 6 bases and J dropped 1 base, with 18 bases sitting between them. This CDR3 has 16 amino acids.